The rows below give T cell receptor beta chains drawn from one sample of a study of CD8 T cells in cerebrospinal fluid in Alzheimer's disease. TCRdb re-analyzed the 10x single-cell sequencing reads; it lists each CDR3 protein once, without DNA. The sample holds 1,500 to 2,000 distinct CDR3 sequences. Sequencing was performed on cerebrospinal fluid. The receptors originated from a human donor with mild cognitive impairment. Both conserved end residues are part of each CDR3. The listing skips clone size in some rows; elsewhere it reads once, few, many or a size class.

clone_size,v_call,j_call,cdr3_aa
.,TRBV7-2,TRBJ2-3,CASSLGAGVGTDTQYF
.,TRBV30,TRBJ2-2,CAWSVPGTGELFF
medium-sized,TRBV3-1,TRBJ1-3,CASSYARQASGNTIYF
medium-sized,TRBV20-1,TRBJ2-7,CSARDIADPGEQYF
medium-sized,TRBV5-6,TRBJ2-1,CASSPGVGRFYNEQFF
medium-sized,TRBV9,TRBJ2-1,CASSGRGEQFF
large,TRBV20-1,TRBJ2-7,CSAREREMDREQYF
medium-sized,TRBV19,TRBJ1-1,CASSIGLRPEAFF
large,TRBV5-1,TRBJ1-1,CASSLGVAGTEAFF
medium-sized,TRBV20-1,TRBJ1-5,CSAREAGVQPQHF
medium-sized,TRBV12-5,TRBJ2-3,CASGSTSGGDTQYF
medium-sized,TRBV11-3,TRBJ2-1,CASRKTGTSGSNEQFF
large,TRBV20-1,TRBJ1-5,CSARDLSGYSNQPQHF
large,TRBV7-9,TRBJ2-7,CASSPSGSRGNYEQYF
medium-sized,TRBV9,TRBJ2-2,CASSEGRRIRGELFF
medium-sized,TRBV7-9,TRBJ1-3,CASSFVGGNTIYF
medium-sized,TRBV11-2,TRBJ2-5,CASSPSGTKETQYF
medium-sized,TRBV28,TRBJ1-2,CASSLHTKQGNGYTF
medium-sized,TRBV27,TRBJ2-4,CASSPMAGKNIQYF
medium-sized,TRBV20-1,TRBJ2-4,CSARDGPAGVNIQYF
medium-sized,TRBV15,TRBJ2-7,CATSQDSYEQYF
medium-sized,TRBV4-1,TRBJ1-2,CASSHGSSGYTF
medium-sized,TRBV27,TRBJ2-7,CASRAGTSGTEQYF
.,TRBV28,TRBJ1-2,CASSSPTDRRSNYGYTF
medium-sized,TRBV18,TRBJ1-2,CASSLQGAGYTF
medium-sized,TRBV7-2,TRBJ1-2,CASSLSSREDGYTF
.,TRBV7-3,TRBJ1-1,CASSPPGQGRTEAFF
medium-sized,TRBV6-2/TRBV6-3,TRBJ2-7,CASRRTSGPARQYF
medium-sized,TRBV28,TRBJ1-1,CASSSGSTEAFF
.,TRBV20-1,TRBJ2-7,CSARVHKTYEQYF
.,TRBV7-2,TRBJ2-2,CASTTTKGGELFF
large,TRBV28,TRBJ2-7,CASSSLGSYEQYF
medium-sized,TRBV20-1,TRBJ2-7,CSARGSRDSSYEQYF
medium-sized,TRBV7-6,TRBJ1-5,CASSLEYGQPQHF
medium-sized,TRBV3-1,TRBJ1-2,CASSQDSTGSYGYTF
medium-sized,TRBV5-8,TRBJ1-4,CASSPGRRNEKLFF
medium-sized,TRBV7-3,TRBJ2-3,CASSRGGATSTDTQYF
medium-sized,TRBV6-6,TRBJ2-3,CASRAGTGGRTDTQYF
.,TRBV9,TRBJ2-3,CASSLFTDTVIDTQYF
medium-sized,TRBV5-1,TRBJ2-7,CASSWGGQETYEQYF
medium-sized,TRBV28,TRBJ1-2,CASSLVGGSYGYTF
medium-sized,TRBV3-1,TRBJ2-5,CASSQRASETQYF
medium-sized,TRBV15,TRBJ1-4,CATSRQINEKLFF
medium-sized,TRBV5-1,TRBJ2-1,CASSLVGGVYNEQFF